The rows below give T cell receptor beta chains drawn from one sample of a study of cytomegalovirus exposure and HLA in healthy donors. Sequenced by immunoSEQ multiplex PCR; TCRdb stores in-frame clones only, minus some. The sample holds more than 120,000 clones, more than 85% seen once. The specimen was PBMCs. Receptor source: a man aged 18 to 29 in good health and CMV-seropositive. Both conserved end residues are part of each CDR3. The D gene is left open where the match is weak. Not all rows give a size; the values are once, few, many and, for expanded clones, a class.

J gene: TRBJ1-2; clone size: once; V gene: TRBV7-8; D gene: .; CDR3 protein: CASSLIRLSGYTF; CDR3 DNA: TGTGCCAGCAGCTTAATTCGCCTCAGTGGCTACACCTTC
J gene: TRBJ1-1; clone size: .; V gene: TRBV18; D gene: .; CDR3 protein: CASSPSRGNTEAFF; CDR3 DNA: TGTGCCAGCTCACCGAGCAGGGGGAACACTGAAGCTTTCTTT
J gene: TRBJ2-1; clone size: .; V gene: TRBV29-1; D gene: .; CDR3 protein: CSVEDTGQYNEQFF; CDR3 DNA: TGCAGCGTTGAAGATACAGGACAGTACAATGAGCAGTTCTTC
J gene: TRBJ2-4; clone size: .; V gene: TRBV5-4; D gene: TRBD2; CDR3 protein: CASSATSEAKNIQYF; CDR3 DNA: TGTGCCAGCAGCGCGACTAGCGAGGCCAAAAACATTCAGTACTTC
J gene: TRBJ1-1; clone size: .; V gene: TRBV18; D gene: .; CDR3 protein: CASSPKGTEAFF; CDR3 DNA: TGTGCCAGCTCACCTAAGGGGACTGAAGCTTTCTTT
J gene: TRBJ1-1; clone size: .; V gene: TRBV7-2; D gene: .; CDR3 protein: CASTKNTEAFF; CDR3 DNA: TGTGCCAGCACCAAGAACACTGAAGCTTTCTTT
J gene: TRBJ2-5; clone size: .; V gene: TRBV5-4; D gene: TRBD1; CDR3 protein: CASSLDPRDRETQYF; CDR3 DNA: TGTGCCAGCAGCTTGGATCCCCGGGACAGAGAGACCCAGTACTTC
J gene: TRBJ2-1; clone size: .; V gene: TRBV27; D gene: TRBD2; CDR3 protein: CASSLNWERGGYNEQFF; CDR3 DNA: TGTGCCAGCAGTTTGAATTGGGAGCGGGGGGGTTACAATGAGCAGTTCTTC
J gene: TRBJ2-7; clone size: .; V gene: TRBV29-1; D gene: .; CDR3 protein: CSALGHGGLSSYEQYF; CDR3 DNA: TGCAGCGCGTTGGGCCACGGGGGGCTAAGCTCCTACGAGCAGTACTTC
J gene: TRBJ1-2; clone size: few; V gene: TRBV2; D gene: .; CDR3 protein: CASSQAGVGGYTF; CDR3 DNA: TGTGCCAGCAGTCAGGCGGGAGTTGGAGGCTACACCTTC
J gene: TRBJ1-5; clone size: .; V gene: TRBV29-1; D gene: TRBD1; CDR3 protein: CSVSTGGNQPQHF; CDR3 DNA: TGCAGCGTCTCAACAGGGGGCAATCAGCCCCAGCATTTT
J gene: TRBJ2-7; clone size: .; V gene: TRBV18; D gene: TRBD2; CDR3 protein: CASSAATGTSESSYEQYF; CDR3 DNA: TGTGCCAGCTCAGCCGCTACAGGGACTAGCGAGAGCTCCTACGAGCAGTACTTC
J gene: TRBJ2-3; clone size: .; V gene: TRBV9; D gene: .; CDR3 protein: CASSVAPRGLSSTDTQYF; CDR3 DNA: TGTGCCAGCAGCGTAGCCCCGAGGGGACTTTCTTCTACAGATACGCAGTATTTT
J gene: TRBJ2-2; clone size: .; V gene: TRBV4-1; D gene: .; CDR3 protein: CASSREMAGELFF; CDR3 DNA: TGCGCCAGCAGCCGGGAGATGGCCGGGGAGCTGTTTTTT
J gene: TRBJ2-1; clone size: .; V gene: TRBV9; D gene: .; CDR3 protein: CASSVKRGREQFF; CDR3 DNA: TGTGCCAGCAGCGTTAAACGGGGGAGAGAGCAGTTCTTC
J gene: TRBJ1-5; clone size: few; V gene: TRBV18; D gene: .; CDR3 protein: CASSPGIGPQHF; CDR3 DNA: TGTGCCAGCTCCCCGGGTATAGGGCCCCAGCATTTT
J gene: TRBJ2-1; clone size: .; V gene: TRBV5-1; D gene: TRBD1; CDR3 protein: CASSILPGQGDNEQFF; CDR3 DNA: TGCGCCAGCAGCATCTTGCCGGGGCAGGGGGACAATGAGCAGTTCTTC
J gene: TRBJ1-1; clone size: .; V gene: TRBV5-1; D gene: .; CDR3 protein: CASSNGDLTEAFF; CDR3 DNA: TGCGCCAGCAGCAACGGCGACTTGACTGAAGCTTTCTTT
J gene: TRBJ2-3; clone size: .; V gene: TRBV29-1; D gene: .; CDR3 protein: CSVAPGSTDTQYF; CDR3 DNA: TGCAGCGTTGCTCCAGGGAGCACAGATACGCAGTATTTT
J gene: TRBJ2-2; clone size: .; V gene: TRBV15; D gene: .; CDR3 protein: CATVGRNTGELFF; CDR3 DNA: TGTGCCACCGTGGGCAGGAACACCGGGGAGCTGTTTTTT
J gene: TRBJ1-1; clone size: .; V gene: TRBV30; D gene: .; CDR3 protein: CAWSRGGPFTEAFF; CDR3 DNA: TGTGCCTGGAGCCGGGGGGGCCCATTCACTGAAGCTTTCTTT
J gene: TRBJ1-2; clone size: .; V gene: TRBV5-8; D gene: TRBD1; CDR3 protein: CASSILRGRNTF; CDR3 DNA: TGTGCCAGCAGCATTCTCAGGGGGAGAAACACCTTC
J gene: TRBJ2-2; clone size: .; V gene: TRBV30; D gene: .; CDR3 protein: CAWSGTGGELFF; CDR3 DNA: TGTGCCTGGAGTGGTACGGGCGGGGAGCTGTTTTTT
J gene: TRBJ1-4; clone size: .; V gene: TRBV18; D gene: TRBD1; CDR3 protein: CASSLIQGVNEKLFF; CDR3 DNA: TGTGCCAGCTCACTAATACAGGGGGTCAATGAAAAACTGTTTTTT
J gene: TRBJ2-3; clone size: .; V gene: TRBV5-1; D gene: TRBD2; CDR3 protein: CASSPGLAGWLDTQYF; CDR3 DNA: TGCGCCAGCAGCCCAGGACTAGCGGGATGGTTAGATACGCAGTATTTT
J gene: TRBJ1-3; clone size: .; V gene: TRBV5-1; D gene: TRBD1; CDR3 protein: CASSFGTVGNTIYF; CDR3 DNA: TGCGCCAGCAGCTTCGGGACAGTCGGAAACACCATATATTTT
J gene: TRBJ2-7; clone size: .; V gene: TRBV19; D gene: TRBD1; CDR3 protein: CASSHGQGKSYEQYF; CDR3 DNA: TGTGCCAGTAGTCACGGACAGGGCAAGTCCTACGAGCAGTACTTC
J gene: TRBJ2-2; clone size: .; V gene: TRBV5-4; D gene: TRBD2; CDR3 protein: CASSLGTSGKTGELFF; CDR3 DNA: TGTGCCAGCAGCTTGGGGACTAGCGGGAAAACCGGGGAGCTGTTTTTT
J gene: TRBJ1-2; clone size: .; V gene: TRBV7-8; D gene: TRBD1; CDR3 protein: CASSQGQGPYGYTF; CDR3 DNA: TGTGCCAGCAGCCAAGGACAGGGGCCCTATGGCTACACCTTC
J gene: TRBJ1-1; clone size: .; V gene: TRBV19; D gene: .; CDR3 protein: CASSIVVNTEAFF; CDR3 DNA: TGTGCCAGTAGTATAGTCGTTAACACTGAAGCTTTCTTT
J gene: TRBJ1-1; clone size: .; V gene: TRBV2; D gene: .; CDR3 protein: CASSTNSPGTEAFF; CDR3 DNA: TGTGCCAGCAGTACCAATTCTCCGGGGACTGAAGCTTTCTTT
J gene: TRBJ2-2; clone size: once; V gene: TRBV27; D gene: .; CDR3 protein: CASSPGGGELFF; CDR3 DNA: TGTGCCAGCAGTCCCGGTGGCGGGGAGCTGTTTTTT
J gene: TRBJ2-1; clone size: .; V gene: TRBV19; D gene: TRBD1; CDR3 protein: CASSTRQGVNEQFF; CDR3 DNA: TGTGCCAGTAGTACTCGACAGGGGGTAAATGAGCAGTTCTTC
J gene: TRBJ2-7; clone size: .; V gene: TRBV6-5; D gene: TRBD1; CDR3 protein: CASSYGTASYEQYF; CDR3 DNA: TGTGCCAGCAGTTACGGGACAGCCTCCTACGAGCAGTACTTC
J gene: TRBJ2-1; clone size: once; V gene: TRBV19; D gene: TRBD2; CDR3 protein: CASSTFSGLAGGVEQFF; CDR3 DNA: TGTGCCAGTAGTACCTTCTCGGGACTAGCGGGAGGAGTTGAGCAGTTCTTC
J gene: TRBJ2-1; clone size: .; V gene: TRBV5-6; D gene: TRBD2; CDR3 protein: CASSRAGLAHEQFF; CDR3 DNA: TGTGCCAGCAGCCGCGCCGGACTAGCCCATGAGCAGTTCTTC